These 26 T cell receptor beta chains were sequenced from one sample in a study of T-cell memory formation after mild COVID-19. TCRdb itself ran the 5' RACE reads through MiXCR, one entry per CDR3 protein. The sample lists roughly 600,000 distinct CDR3 sequences, roughly 18% occurring once. The sequenced sample was PBMCs or a T cell subset sorted from them (not recorded which). The receptor set was obtained from an adult woman who had mild COVID-19 (a few samples of this study predate the infection). Cell type and time point are not known.

This sequence joins TRBV20-1 and TRBJ2-2; tentative D call: TRBD2 (5 bases). Germline V gives CDR1 DFQATT, CDR2 SNEGSKA (reference sequence). This CDR3 spans 14 amino acids. Deletions cut 0 bases from V and 6 bases from J, with 11 bases between. CDR3 sequence reads: CSARDVGVPGELFF. The CDR3 bases are TGCAGTGCTAGAGATGTGGGAGTGCCCGGGGAGCTGTTTTTT.

V is TRBV27 and J is TRBJ2-7, with a possible D match to TRBD1 (5 bases). The V end was cut by 0 bases, the J end by 0 bases, with 6 bases between. From germline, CDR1 is MNHEY and CDR2 SMNVEV (reference sequence). The CDR3 totals 14 residues. The CDR3 nucleotides are TGTGCCAGCAGTTTATCAGGGGACTCCTACGAGCAGTACTTC. Its protein product is CASSLSGDSYEQYF.

The CDR3 nucleotides are TGCGCCAGCAGCCCCGGGACAGGGAGAAACTATGGCTACACCTTC. Translation: CASSPGTGRNYGYTF. The rearrangement joins TRBV4-1 to TRBJ1-2, with 9 bases matching TRBD1. Germline CDR1 is MGHRA and CDR2 is YSYEKL. This CDR3 spans 15 amino acids. J gave up 2 bases and V 4 bases, and 5 bases lay outside the gene matches.

The chain recombines TRBV5-5 with TRBJ1-2; maybe TRBD1 (5 bases). CDR1 is SGHKS and CDR2 is YYEKEE in the germline V gene (reference sequence). There are 15 residues in the CDR3. V lost 0 bases to trimming and J lost 0 bases, with 9 bases between them. The DNA for the CDR3 is TGTGCCAGCAGCTTGGAGCGGGGGGCTAACTATGGCTACACCTTC. It is translated as CASSLERGANYGYTF.

In this sample, this clonotype turned up a few times. This chain joins TRBV7-9 and TRBJ2-1; no firm D call. There are 14 residues in the CDR3. Germline CDR1 is SEHNR and CDR2 is FQNEAQ (reference sequence). The V end was cut by 2 bases, the J end by 7 bases, with 12 bases between. The CDR3 protein is CASSLRAARNEQFF. CDR3 DNA sequence: TGTGCCAGCAGCTTAAGGGCCGCTCGGAATGAGCAGTTCTTC.

The chain is built from TRBV29-1 and TRBJ1-2; D may be TRBD1 (5 bases). Looked up from germline, CDR1 is SQVTM and CDR2 is ANQGSEA. V shed 4 bases and J shed 0 bases, with 12 bases lying between them. The CDR3 covers 14 residues. The CDR3 is CSVAGGESNYGYTF. The CDR3 DNA reads as TGCAGCGTTGCTGGAGGGGAATCTAACTATGGCTACACCTTC.

This clonotype was seen many times. This rearrangement joins TRBV4-3 to TRBJ2-7; 8 bases align to TRBD2. The trim removed 0 bases at V and 6 bases at J, leaving 10 bases unmatched. The CDR3 covers 16 residues. From germline, CDR1 is LGHNA and CDR2 YSLEER. The CDR3 spells CASSQDPGTRGSEQYF. The CDR3 DNA reads as TGCGCCAGCAGCCAAGACCCCGGGACTAGGGGCTCCGAGCAGTACTTC.

This clonotype has a single count. The rearrangement uses TRBV6-5 and TRBJ2-7; 13 bases line up with TRBD2. The CDR3 is 15 residues long. Germline lookup yields CDR1 MNHEY and CDR2 SVGAGI. The ends lost 8 bases at V and 1 base at J; junction bases unmatched: 5. CDR3 amino acids: CASERTSGGSYEQYF. CDR3 bases: TGTGCCAGCGAGCGGACTAGCGGGGGTTCCTACGAGCAGTACTTC.

The CDR3 nucleotides read TGTGCCAGCAGTAGCGGGGGGGAGAGTTATGAGCAGTTCTTC. Its protein product is CASSSGGESYEQFF. This chain uses TRBV7-3 with TRBJ2-1; 11 bases match TRBD2. With V trimmed by 6 bases and J by 8 bases, 6 bases remained unmatched. The germline V gene encodes CDR1 SGHTA and CDR2 FQGTGA. The CDR3 is 14 amino acids. The whole variable domain, remainder taken from reference TRBV7-3 and TRBJ2-1, is GAGVSQTPSNKVTEKGKYVELRCDPISGHTALYWYRQSLGQGPEFLIYFQGTGAADDSGLPNDRFFAVRPEGSVSTLKIQRTERGDSAVYLCASSSGGESYEQFFGPGTRLTVL.

This chain connects TRBV6-5 to TRBJ2-1; TRBD2 matches at 13 bases. CDR1 and CDR2 (germline): MNHEY, SVGAGI. J lost 9 bases, V lost 2 bases, and 10 bases had no gene match. The CDR3 contains 17 residues. CDR3 DNA: TGTGCCAGCAGTTACCGAAGCACTAGCGGGGGGGCGGGTGAGCAGTTCTTC. It specifies CASSYRSTSGGAGEQFF.

This clonotype was seen only a few times. The genes are TRBV5-1 and TRBJ2-1; no reliable D call. The CDR3 is 18 amino acids. Trimming took off 2 bases at V and 7 bases at J, with 25 bases between the two ends. Germline CDR1 reads SGHRS; CDR2 reads YFSETQ. The CDR3 is CASSFSTPQSVLNNEQFF. CDR3 sequence (DNA): TGCGCCAGCAGCTTCTCTACCCCGCAGAGCGTGCTAAATAATGAGCAGTTCTTC.

The chain carries TRBV20-1 and TRBJ1-4; tentatively, D is TRBD1 (5 bases). Germline-derived CDR1 and CDR2 are DFQATT and SNEGSKA (reference sequence). This CDR3 has 16 residues. V lost 2 bases and J lost 0, with 13 bases in between. The CDR3 region is CSARLLREATNEKLFF. Written as DNA, the CDR3 is TGCAGTGCTAGACTTCTCAGGGAGGCAACTAATGAAAAACTGTTTTTT.

In its sample, this clonotype was seen a few times. The chain uses TRBV7-9 and TRBJ1-1; D remains unclear. V was clipped by 5 bases and J by 0 bases, with 16 bases between them. The CDR3 is made up of 16 amino acids. CDR1 and CDR2 from the germline V gene are SEHNR and FQNEAQ (reference sequence). CDR3 sequence reads: CASSPPEEGLNTEAFF. The CDR3 DNA sequence: TGTGCCAGCAGCCCTCCCGAGGAGGGTTTGAACACTGAAGCTTTCTTT.

The gene calls are TRBV12-3 or TRBV12-4 and TRBJ1-4, with 7 bases fitting TRBD1. V lost 6 bases and J lost 8; bases outside the gene matches: 9. The CDR3 has 14 residues. DNA of the CDR3: TGTGCCAGCAGACCAGGGGGGAGGTTAGAAAAACTGTTTTTT. Translating it yields CASRPGGRLEKLFF.

The J gene is TRBJ1-4, the V gene TRBV5-1; D unclear. Germline assignment: CDR1 SGHRS and CDR2 YFSETQ. CDR3 length: 14 residues. With 6 bases removed from V and 0 bases from J, the gap between germline ends came to 9 bases. CDR3 loop: CASTVASTNEKLFF. The CDR3 region has the DNA TGCGCCAGCACAGTGGCCTCAACTAATGAAAAACTGTTTTTT.

The genes are TRBV30 and TRBJ1-2; D is perhaps TRBD1 (6 bases). Trimming took off 5 bases at V and 2 bases at J, with 12 bases between the two ends. The germline CDR1 and CDR2 sequences are GTSNPN and SVGIG (reference sequence). The CDR3 spans 13 residues. The CDR3 region is CAWARGPNYGYTF. The CDR3 nucleotides are TGTGCCTGGGCCAGGGGTCCCAACTATGGCTACACCTTC. The full variable domain, in which reference TRBV30 and TRBJ1-2 provide the parts outside the CDR3, is SQTIHQWPATLVQPVGSPLSLECTVEGTSNPNLYWYRQAAGRGLQLLFYSVGIGQISSEVPQNLSASRPQDRQFILSSKKLLLSDSGFYLCAWARGPNYGYTFGSGTRLTVV.

The CDR3 reads CASSWTGVSTGELFF. The CDR3 nucleotides are TGCGCCAGCAGCTGGACCGGGGTCAGCACCGGGGAGCTGTTTTTT. The chain uses TRBV5-1 and TRBJ2-2; a weak D match, TRBD2 (5 bases). In germline, CDR1 is SGHRS, CDR2 YFSETQ. Trimming stripped 3 bases from V and 4 bases from J, with 13 bases between. This CDR3 has 15 residues. Complete variable domain (other parts from reference TRBV5-1 and TRBJ2-2): KAGVTQTPRYLIKTRGQQVTLSCSPISGHRSVSWYQQTPGQGLQFLFEYFSETQRNKGNFPGRFSGRQFSNSRSEMNVSTLELGDSALYLCASSWTGVSTGELFFGEGSRLTVL.

This clonotype has more than one count but fewer than ten. The J gene is TRBJ2-1, the V gene TRBV4-1; 11 nucleotides match TRBD1. Germline V gene sequence: CDR1 MGHRA, CDR2 YSYEKL. V shed 3 bases and J 4 bases; nucleotides not matched to a gene: 5. The CDR3 has 16 residues. The CDR3 is CASSQTGTGGYNEQFF. The CDR3 DNA follows: TGCGCCAGCAGCCAGACCGGGACAGGGGGTTACAATGAGCAGTTCTTC.

The chain recombines TRBV19 with TRBJ2-5; 7 positions match TRBD2. The CDR3 has 17 amino acids. After removal of 3 bases from V and 5 bases from J, the junction contained 15 bases not matched to a gene. CDR1 and CDR2 from the germline V gene are LNHDA and SQIVND (reference sequence). As DNA, the CDR3 is TGTGCCAGTAGTATTTCTTATTTGGGCGGGAGTCCGGAGACCCAGTACTTC. Translating gives CASSISYLGGSPETQYF.

There are a few counts of this clonotype. The CDR3 region has the DNA TGCAGTGCTAGTACCGGCTCGACGCAGTATTTT. It codes for CSASTGSTQYF. The rearrangement joins TRBV20-1 to TRBJ2-3; D call uncertain. V was pared by 3 bases and J by 9 bases, with 10 bases between. In germline, CDR1 is DFQATT, CDR2 SNEGSKA (reference sequence). The CDR3 extends over 11 amino acids.

V gene TRBV5-4 combines with J gene TRBJ2-3; a possible D gene is TRBD1 (6 bases). CDR1 and CDR2 from the germline V gene are SGHNT and YYREEE (reference sequence). Trimming left V 3 bases short and J 2 bases short, with 16 bases between. The CDR3 length is 16 residues. The CDR3 nucleotides read TGTGCCAGCAGCTCCCAAGGGGGAGACTTCACAGATACGCAGTATTTT. Translated, it gives CASSSQGGDFTDTQYF. The full variable domain, with the rest looked up from reference TRBV5-4 and TRBJ2-3, is ETGVTQSPTHLIKTRGQQVTLRCSSQSGHNTVSWYQQALGQGPQFIFQYYREEENGRGNFPPRFSGLQFPNYSSELNVNALELDDSALYLCASSSQGGDFTDTQYFGPGTRLTVL.

The J gene is TRBJ2-4, the V gene TRBV19, with 12 bases lining up with TRBD1. Trimming cost V 7 bases and J 8 bases; bases outside gene matches: 9. Germline assignment: CDR1 LNHDA and CDR2 SQIVND (reference sequence). This CDR3 has 15 amino acids. CDR3 sequence (DNA): TGTGCCAGTAAGGGGACAGGGGGCGGGAGGGACATTCAGTACTTC. It encodes CASKGTGGGRDIQYF.

There are a few counts of this clonotype. This sequence joins TRBV30 and TRBJ2-5; 8 bases are a match to TRBD2. J lost 5 bases, V lost 0 bases, and 8 bases had no gene match. Germline V gene sequence: CDR1 GTSNPN, CDR2 SVGIG (reference sequence). The CDR3 extends over 15 amino acids. As DNA, the CDR3 is TGTGCCTGGAGTGTACACAGCGGGGGTAGGGAGACCCAGTACTTC. Translated, it gives CAWSVHSGGRETQYF.

This sequence joins TRBV6-5 and TRBJ2-5, with D unresolved. Trimming cost V 2 bases and J 5 bases, with 9 bases left between them. Germline-derived CDR1 and CDR2 are MNHEY and SVGAGI. This CDR3 comprises 13 residues. CDR3 DNA sequence: TGTGCCAGCAGTTACGATCGGATTGAGACCCAGTACTTC. This sequence encodes CASSYDRIETQYF.

The chain carries TRBV29-1 and TRBJ1-1, with TRBD1 identical over 8 bases. This CDR3 has 13 residues. V shed 4 bases and J 0 bases; nucleotides not matched to a gene: 1. Germline CDR1 is SQVTM and CDR2 is ANQGSEA. The CDR3 here is CSVGQGLNTEAFF. CDR3 in DNA: TGCAGCGTTGGACAGGGGTTGAACACTGAAGCTTTCTTT. Complete variable domain (other parts from reference TRBV29-1 and TRBJ1-1): SAVISQKPSRDICQRGTSLTIQCQVDSQVTMMFWYRQQPGQSLTLIATANQGSEATYESGFVIDKFPISRPNLTFSTLTVSNMSPEDSSIYLCSVGQGLNTEAFFGQGTRLTVV.

This clonotype showed up just a few times. The V and J genes are TRBV27 and TRBJ2-1; the match to TRBD2 covers 11 bases. Per germline, CDR1 MNHEY and CDR2 SMNVEV (reference sequence). Trimming removed 3 bases from V and 7 bases from J; junction bases left unmatched: 5. This CDR3 spans 15 amino acids. The CDR3 here is CASSLATSGKNEQFF. The DNA for the CDR3 is TGTGCCAGCAGTTTGGCGACTAGCGGGAAGAATGAGCAGTTCTTC.